This T cell receptor beta chain was found in a study of T cells in Graves' hyperthyroidism and ophthalmopathy (dated by TCRdb to about 2019). For context, the study as a whole: Peripheral blood was sampled at the time of initial diagnosis, prior to any treatment. TCR V-J signatures able to tell the groups apart were searched for in a discovery cohort of 100 patients, of whom more than 40 had Graves' ophthalmopathy and around 56 had stable Graves' hyperthyroidism. Whether ophthalmopathy could be predicted prospectively was tested in an independent validation cohort made up of roughly 19 hyperthyroidism patients plus 17 patients who later progressed to ophthalmopathy. The 85 to 100 discovery patients were divided at random into training and test sets in a 7:3 ratio. In addition, the study compared T-cell repertoires in thyroid tissue and in blood from over 5 Graves' hyperthyroidism patients. After blood sampling, hyperthyroidism patients were treated with methimazole at a starting dose of 30 mg daily, and ophthalmopathy patients were treated with high-dose intravenous methylprednisolone. The paper describes TCR Vbeta CDR3 sequencing of 120 to 150 peripheral blood samples, made up of fewer than 50 ophthalmopathy patients, 70 to 75 hyperthyroidism patients and 17 progressor patients.

This clonotype was found a few times. The antigen it recognizes is unknown. Qualities for individual bases were not recorded, and no much larger clone is one base off. Moderately to severely active disease, a Clinical Activity Score of at least 3, a NOSPECS grade of at least 4, and a duration under 3 months were present in ophthalmopathy patients. Exclusion was applied to patients with uncontrolled infections, other autoimmune diseases, pregnancy or lactation. Diagnoses relied on clinical symptoms, serum thyroxine and TRAb, thyroid ultrasound and orbital computed tomography. PBMCs were isolated from about 10 ml of fresh peripheral blood by Ficoll-Paque density gradient centrifugation. Total RNA was extracted with Trizol reagent, and quality was checked on an Agilent 2100 Bioanalyzer. General study outcomes and caveats: In validation, the model predicted progression to ophthalmopathy a median of approximately 6.3 months before onset, with about 64% sensitivity and about 72% specificity. Ophthalmopathy was separated from stable hyperthyroidism by a 13 V-J signature model, with approximately 90% sensitivity and about 81% specificity obtained in cross-validation and 80%/75% obtained in testing. Blood samples also contained most of the expanded thyroid clonotypes (frequency above 0.001), which suggests that blood repertoires may reflect thyroid immune responses. No statistical method was used to fix the sample size in advance, and group allocation was not hidden from the investigators.

TCR beta CDR3 regions were amplified from RNA transcripts. The TCR CDR3 was subjected to a first round of RT-PCR using the HTBI primer set and the Qiagen OneStep RT-PCR kit. A second multiplex PCR round built the libraries, followed by size selection and purification. The libraries were sequenced on an Illumina HiSeq2000 using paired-end 100 bp reads. The authors processed their data as follows. SOAPnuke was used to process the raw data, with reads discarded if the reads contained adapters or uncalled bases, had a mean Phred below 15, or lacked an exact constant-primer or identifier match. COPE v1.2.5 was used to merge the high-quality paired reads, and each unique nucleotide sequence was defined as a clonotype. MiTCR v1.1 was used to align the clonotypes against IMGT TRBV, TRBD and TRBJ reference segments. Only V-J combinations with frequency above 0.0001, covering 99% to 99.2% of repertoires, were analysed. The TCS score was defined as F50 (clonal expansion) divided by E x V (chaos), with BLOSUM62-based TCRdist calculated between CDR3 peptides within each V-J. Welch's t-statistics and random forest reduced fewer than 550 V-J features to 13, which were used in a naive Bayes classifier (R e1071). TCRdb's own reprocessing of the public reads used fastp at Q25 and MiXCR and kept productive beta chains. Each CDR3 protein appears once, grouped with its most common genes and DNA. In this record, the V and J calls reflect TCRdb's handling and not the investigators' own analysis. The sample profile shows under 600,000 distinct CDR3 sequences; approximately 15% of them were found once. The top ten constitute approximately 3.5% of the sample.

The CDR3, from cysteine to phenylalanine, totals 15 residues. Only the CDR3 part of the read is kept: 45 bases, read in frame from the first base. CDR1 and CDR2, looked up from the germline V gene, are SQVTM and ANQGSEA. V drops 0 bases and J drops 8 bases, leaving 16 bases in between. The chain links TRBV29-1 with TRBJ2-2; the D gene cannot be named for sure. The sample was blood. The receptor comes from a woman in her thirties or forties with Graves' ophthalmopathy. The CDR3 amino acid sequence is: CSVEDPGSPLGELFF. The DNA is as follows: TGCAGCGTTGAAGATCCCGGTTCCCCTCTGGGGGAGCTGTTTTTT.